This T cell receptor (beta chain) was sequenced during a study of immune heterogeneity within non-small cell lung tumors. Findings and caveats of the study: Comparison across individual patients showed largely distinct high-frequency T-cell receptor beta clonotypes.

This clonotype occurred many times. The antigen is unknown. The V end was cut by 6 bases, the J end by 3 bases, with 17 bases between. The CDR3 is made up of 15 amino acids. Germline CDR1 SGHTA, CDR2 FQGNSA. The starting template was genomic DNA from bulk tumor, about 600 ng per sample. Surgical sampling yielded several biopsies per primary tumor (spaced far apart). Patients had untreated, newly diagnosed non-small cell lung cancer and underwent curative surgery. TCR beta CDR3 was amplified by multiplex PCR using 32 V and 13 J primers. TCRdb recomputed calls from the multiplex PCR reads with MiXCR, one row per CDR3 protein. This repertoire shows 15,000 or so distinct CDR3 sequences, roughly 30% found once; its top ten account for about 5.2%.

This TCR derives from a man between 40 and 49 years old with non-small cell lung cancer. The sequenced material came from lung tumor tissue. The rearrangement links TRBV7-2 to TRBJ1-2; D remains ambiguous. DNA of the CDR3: TGTGCCAGCAGTCCTTACGTCACAGCTGACTATGGCTACACCTTC. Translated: CASSPYVTADYGYTF.